The clone carrying this TCR beta chain showed up just a few times. The CDR3 runs to 17 residues. Germline CDR1 WSHSY, CDR2 SAAADI. The V gene end was trimmed by 0 bases and the J gene end by 7 bases; junction bases not matched to a gene: 9. The data derive from a study of CD8+CD57+ T cells in acquired aplastic anemia. Patients included in sequencing had previously demonstrated CD8+CD57+ cell expansion by flow cytometry. Patients were therapy-naive when their blood was sampled. Genomic DNA, the template, was used for profiling of the TCR beta VDJ and CDR3. Via MiXCR, TCRdb re-called the reads, giving one row per CDR3 protein. Of hundreds of thousands of distinct CDR3 sequences listed, around 30% are singletons.

Sequences were obtained from sorted CD4+, CD8+, or CD8+CD57+ T cells (not recorded which) from PBMCs. V and J are TRBV10-2 and TRBJ2-2, with TRBD2 matching 9 bases. The TCR sequence derives from a human donor with aplastic anemia. The CDR3 loop reads CASSESVGLAIIGELFF. CDR3 sequence (DNA): TGCGCCAGCAGTGAGTCTGTCGGACTAGCGATAATCGGGGAGCTGTTTTTT.